Presented here are 7 T cell receptor beta chains from one specimen sequenced in a study of T cells in Graves' hyperthyroidism and ophthalmopathy. RNA transcripts provided the source from which TCR beta CDR3 regions were amplified. Using the HTBI primer set, a first-round RT-PCR was run on the TCR CDR3. One entry per CDR3 protein, called by TCRdb with MiXCR from the multiplex PCR reads. This table holds 34,000 or so distinct CDR3 sequences, 45% to 55% found once. The sample taken for sequencing was blood. The receptors derive from a woman between 40 and 50 years old with Graves' ophthalmopathy.

This chain uses TRBV29-1 with TRBJ2-7; 9 bases are a match to TRBD1. The CDR3 sequence is 13 residues long. The V segment lost 8 bases and the J segment 3 bases; nucleotides outside the gene matches: 8. Germline CDR1 and CDR2: SQVTM and ANQGSEA. The CDR3 is CSISGTGLYEQYF. The CDR3 DNA reads as TGCAGCATTTCCGGGACAGGGCTCTACGAGCAGTACTTC.

V and J are TRBV20-1 and TRBJ1-5; 7 bases map to TRBD1. Germline CDR1 reads DFQATT; CDR2 reads SNEGSKA (reference sequence). This CDR3 region has 14 residues. The V gene end was trimmed by 1 base and the J gene end by 2 bases; junction bases not matched to a gene: 2. CDR3 sequence (DNA): TGCAGTGCTAGAGGGACAGGAGGCAATCAGCCCCAGCATTTT. Amino acid sequence: CSARGTGGNQPQHF.

As regards this clonotype: This may come from a read error, since a much larger clone is one base off. The chain has TRBV15 and TRBJ2-5, with D maybe TRBD1 (6 bases). Trimming removed 10 bases at V and 3 bases at J, with 18 bases between. This CDR3 region has 14 residues. Germline CDR1 reads LNHNV; CDR2 reads YYDKDF (reference sequence). The CDR3 nucleotides read TGTGCCAGCAGTCCCCGGGACAATAAAGAGACCCAGTACTTC. Its protein product is CASSPRDNKETQYF.

The rearrangement links TRBV6-5 to TRBJ1-6; no firm D call. V was shortened by 2 bases and J by 7 bases, with 3 bases between the two germline ends. This CDR3 contains 12 residues. The germline gives CDR1 MNHEY, CDR2 SVGAGI. The CDR3 DNA follows: TGTGCCAGCAGTTACCCCAATTCACCCCTCCACTTT. Translated, it gives CASSYPNSPLHF.

This chain joins TRBV5-1 and TRBJ2-5; no reliable D call. This CDR3 contains 13 residues. V lost 4 bases and J 5 bases, leaving 12 bases between the germline ends. Germline loops: CDR1 SGHRS, CDR2 YFSETQ. In DNA form, the CDR3 reads TGCGCCAGCAGCCCATTAGAGGAGGAGACCCAGTACTTC. Translating it yields CASSPLEEETQYF.

The chain recombines TRBV11-2 with TRBJ2-7; no reliable D call. V was trimmed by 2 bases and J by 9 bases, leaving 17 bases between them. Per the germline V gene, CDR1 is SGHAT and CDR2 is FQNNGV. This CDR3 is built from 14 residues. CDR3 loop: CASSLRLSTETQYF. For the CDR3, the DNA is TGTGCCAGCAGCTTAAGACTGAGCACAGAGACGCAGTACTTC.

On this clonotype: Without the conserved terminal phenylalanine or tryptophan, this CDR3 likely stems from a read error. The genes are TRBV20-1 and TRBJ2-7; D is perhaps TRBD1 (5 bases). The germline gives CDR1 DFQATT, CDR2 SNEGSKA (reference sequence). V dropped 5 bases and J dropped 2 bases, with 16 bases sitting between them. CDR3 length equals 14 residues. CDR3 bases: TGCAGTGCTCGACAGACCAAAAGCACCTACGAGCAGTACTCC. Protein product: CSARQTKSTYEQYS.